The 29 T cell receptor beta chains listed next were all sequenced from one sample in a study of cytomegalovirus exposure and HLA in healthy donors. Primers for the PCR totalled 60 Vbeta and 13 Jbeta. Method: immunoSEQ multiplex PCR; TCRdb's copy keeps in-frame clones and lacks some. The sample has approximately 120,000 clones; 77% are singletons. The sample taken for sequencing was PBMCs. Receptors were obtained from a woman aged 40 to 49 in good health and CMV-seropositive.

V is TRBV30 and J is TRBJ1-5; D not resolved. The CDR3 extends over 13 amino acids. Trimming stripped 4 bases from V and 2 bases from J, with 9 bases between. Germline V CDR1 and CDR2: GTSNPN, SVGIG (reference sequence). The CDR3 DNA sequence: TGTGCCTGGAATACCCAGGGCAATCAGCCCCAGCATTTT. The encoded protein is CAWNTQGNQPQHF.

The chain recombines TRBV5-8 with TRBJ1-5; maybe TRBD1 (5 bases). V was shortened by 4 bases and J by 2 bases, with 22 bases between the two germline ends. This CDR3 spans 18 amino acids. Germline V gene lookup returns CDR1 SGHTS and CDR2 YDEGEE. CDR3 loop: CASSPLSVGGYGNQPQHF. Here the CDR3 DNA reads TGTGCCAGCAGCCCCTTATCCGTGGGGGGTTACGGCAATCAGCCCCAGCATTTT.

The chain uses TRBV7-9 and TRBJ2-1; TRBD2 is a possible D gene (6 bases). The CDR3 consists of 12 residues. Trimming removed 5 bases from V and 13 bases from J, with 15 bases in between. The germline V gene encodes CDR1 SEHNR and CDR2 FQNEAQ (reference sequence). The CDR3 here is CASSPTGDFQFF. DNA for the CDR3: TGTGCCAGCAGCCCAACGGGGGACTTCCAGTTCTTC.

The chain carries TRBV2 and TRBJ2-2; 12 bases are shared with TRBD2. The junction had 0 bases not matched to a gene; V was cut back by 1 base and J by 3 bases. CDR1 is SNHLY, CDR2 FYNNEI, per germline. The CDR3 runs to 16 residues. The CDR3 DNA reads TGTGCCAGCAGTGAAGGACTAGCGGGAGACACCGGGGAGCTGTTTTTT. This gives the protein CASSEGLAGDTGELFF.

This clone was recorded a few times. This chain links TRBV11-2 with TRBJ2-7; TRBD2 agrees at 14 bases. CDR1 and CDR2 from the germline V gene are SGHAT and FQNNGV. Trimming cost V 5 bases and J 6 bases; bases outside gene matches: 6. This CDR3 has 15 residues. The CDR3 DNA reads as TGTGCCAGCAGCCCGGGGACTAGCGGGAGACGCGAGCAGTACTTC. It specifies CASSPGTSGRREQYF. Full variable domain (missing parts from reference TRBV11-2 and TRBJ2-7): EAGVAQSPRYKIIEKRQSVAFWCNPISGHATLYWYQQILGQGPKLLIQFQNNGVVDDSQLPKDRFSAERLKGVDSTLKIQPAKLEDSAVYLCASSPGTSGRREQYFGPGTRLTVT.

The CDR3 DNA reads TGTGCCAGCAGCTTATCGACAGGGGACTATGGCTACACCTTC. It is translated as CASSLSTGDYGYTF. The chain links TRBV7-9 to TRBJ1-2; 8 bases match TRBD1. With V trimmed by 2 bases and J by 3 bases, 2 bases remained unmatched. This CDR3 contains 14 residues. Per germline, CDR1 SEHNR and CDR2 FQNEAQ (reference sequence).

This clone is deemed medium-sized (0.01 to 0.1%). V and J are TRBV2 and TRBJ1-4; D is undetermined. V lost 6 bases, J lost 0 bases, and 11 bases lay in between. The CDR3 is 15 residues long. Germline CDR1 and CDR2: SNHLY and FYNNEI. In DNA form, the CDR3 reads TGTGCCAGCAGGAACAGCTTTGCAACTAATGAAAAACTGTTTTTT. Translating it yields CASRNSFATNEKLFF.

This chain joins TRBV30 and TRBJ1-1; 7 nucleotides match TRBD1. V lost 0 bases, J lost 3 bases, and 4 bases stayed unmatched. CDR1 and CDR2 (germline): GTSNPN, SVGIG (reference sequence). The CDR3 is made up of 14 amino acids. The CDR3 reads CAWSVWDSYTEAFF. CDR3 DNA sequence: TGTGCCTGGAGTGTATGGGACAGTTACACTGAAGCTTTCTTT.

V usage is TRBV13 and J usage is TRBJ2-7; 9 bases line up with TRBD2. V gave up 0 bases and J gave up 2 bases; unmatched junction bases: 2. The germline gives CDR1 PRHDT, CDR2 FYEKMQ (reference sequence). The CDR3 has 15 amino acids. CDR3 sequence (DNA): TGTGCCAGCAGCTTAGGGGGCGGGAGGGCCTACGAGCAGTACTTC. It codes for CASSLGGGRAYEQYF.

The chain employs TRBV2 and TRBJ1-5; D gene ambiguous. Between the trimmed V and J ends, which lost 8 bases and 4 bases, there was a span of 6 bases. The CDR3 has 11 residues. From germline, CDR1 is SNHLY and CDR2 FYNNEI. The CDR3 nucleotides are TGTGCCAGCGCGGAAAATCAGCCCCAGCATTTT. Translated: CASAENQPQHF.

The chain has TRBV19 and TRBJ2-5; a possible D gene is TRBD1 (9 bases). Near its end, the DNA agrees better with TRBJ2-7, so the J call may be wrong. Looked up from germline, CDR1 is LNHDA and CDR2 is SQIVND (reference sequence). The CDR3 contains 18 residues. CDR3 coding DNA: TGTGCCAGTAGGGACAGCGGGAGAGGGACAGGGACTTCCTACGAGCAGTACTTC. As protein: CASRDSGRGTGTSYEQYF.

V and J are TRBV5-6 and TRBJ2-7, with D tentatively TRBD1 (6 bases). The CDR3 sequence is 16 residues long. Germline V gene lookup returns CDR1 SGHDT and CDR2 YYEEEE. V lost 3 bases to trimming and J lost 4 bases, with 20 bases between them. CDR3 loop: CASSSSAGAKRYEQYF. CDR3 coding DNA: TGTGCCAGCAGCTCCAGCGCAGGGGCGAAGAGATACGAGCAGTACTTC.

This sequence joins TRBV9 and TRBJ2-1; 16 bases agree with TRBD2. V gave up 4 bases and J gave up 2 bases; unmatched junction bases: 12. The germline V gene has CDR1 SGDLS and CDR2 YYNGEE. The CDR3 totals 20 residues. Here the CDR3 reads CASSPPPGLAGGSTYNEQFF. As DNA, the CDR3 is TGTGCCAGCAGCCCACCCCCGGGACTAGCGGGAGGGTCCACCTACAATGAGCAGTTCTTC.

V usage is TRBV27 and J usage is TRBJ1-2; D is uncertain. The CDR3 is made up of 14 amino acids. V gave up 5 bases and J gave up 5 bases, with 15 bases separating them. Germline CDR1 reads MNHEY; CDR2 reads SMNVEV (reference sequence). This CDR3 reads CASSAQRVGYGYTF. DNA for the CDR3: TGTGCCAGCAGTGCCCAGCGAGTGGGTTATGGCTACACCTTC.

The CDR3 sequence: CASGPGQGLNTEAFF. The CDR3, as DNA: TGTGCTAGTGGCCCAGGACAGGGCTTGAACACTGAAGCTTTCTTT. The chain has TRBV12-5 and TRBJ1-1; 8 nucleotides align to TRBD1. The CDR3 is 15 amino acids. The V gene's germline CDR1 is LGHNT and CDR2 FRNRAP. The J segment lost 0 bases and the V segment lost 6 bases, leaving 6 bases of the junction unmatched. Drawing the rest from reference TRBV12-5 and TRBJ1-1, the complete variable domain is DARVTQTPRHKVTEMGQEVTMRCQPILGHNTVFWYRQTMMQGLELLAYFRNRAPLDDSGMPKDRFSAEMPDATLATLKIQPSEPRDSAVYFCASGPGQGLNTEAFFGQGTRLTVV.

J is TRBJ1-1 and V is TRBV2; TRBD1 might be the D (6 bases). This CDR3 is 14 amino acids long. Germline values: CDR1 SNHLY, CDR2 FYNNEI. V was shortened by 6 bases and J by 0 bases, with 11 bases between the two germline ends. This chain's CDR3 is CASRHRELNTEAFF. For the CDR3, the DNA is TGTGCCAGCAGACACAGGGAGCTGAACACTGAAGCTTTCTTT.

The chain couples TRBV5-1 to TRBJ2-7, with D maybe TRBD2 (6 bases). V was shortened by 0 bases and J by 7 bases, with 8 bases between the two germline ends. This CDR3 is built from 12 residues. The germline gives CDR1 SGHRS, CDR2 YFSETQ. CDR3: CASSLVAGEQYF. CDR3 bases: TGCGCCAGCAGCTTGGTTGCGGGGGAGCAGTACTTC.

The chain recombines TRBV18 with TRBJ2-5; 13 bases align to TRBD2. The ends lost 3 bases at V and 2 bases at J; junction bases unmatched: 6. Germline-derived CDR1 and CDR2 are KGHSH and LQKENI. The length of the CDR3 is 17 residues. The CDR3 here is CASSPRTSGSEQETQYF. The CDR3 DNA is TGTGCCAGCTCACCGAGGACTAGCGGGAGTGAACAAGAGACCCAGTACTTC.

CDR3 sequence: CASSPGGSGSYEQYF. In DNA form, the CDR3 reads TGTGCCAGCAGCCCCGGCGGGAGTGGCTCCTACGAGCAGTACTTC. J is TRBJ2-7 and V is TRBV5-4; 7 bases line up with TRBD2. This CDR3 has 15 residues. Germline V lookup: CDR1 SGHNT, CDR2 YYREEE (reference sequence). J gave up 0 bases and V 4 bases, and 7 bases lay outside the gene matches.

J is TRBJ2-2 and V is TRBV29-1, with D possibly TRBD1 on 6 matching bases. Germline V gene sequence: CDR1 SQVTM, CDR2 ANQGSEA. Trimming stripped 3 bases from V and 4 bases from J, with 9 bases between. CDR3 length: 13 residues. The CDR3 coding sequence is TGCAGCGTTGAGGGGGCGGGCACCGGGGAGCTGTTTTTT. Its translation: CSVEGAGTGELFF.

This clone was seen a single time. V is TRBV7-6 and J is TRBJ2-1; 10 bases are shared with TRBD2. The CDR3 is 16 residues long. V lost 3 bases, J lost 9 bases, and 11 bases stayed unmatched. Germline V gives CDR1 SGHVS, CDR2 FNYEAQ. CDR3 sequence (DNA): TGTGCCAGCAGCTTGCGGGTGAGCGGGAGGGCCAGTGAGCAGTTCTTC. Translated: CASSLRVSGRASEQFF.

In its sample, this clone was seen a few times. This rearrangement joins TRBV6-5 to TRBJ2-1; 10 bases map to TRBD2. There are 13 residues in the CDR3. Germline values: CDR1 MNHEY, CDR2 SVGAGI. V trimming: 5 bases; J trimming: 9 bases; junction bases outside the gene matches: 4. The CDR3 region has the DNA TGTGCCAGCAGTCGCGTAGCGGGAGGTGAGCAGTTCTTC. It yields the protein CASSRVAGGEQFF.

The chain recombines TRBV5-1 with TRBJ2-7; D may be TRBD2 (6 bases). V dropped 1 base and J dropped 7 bases, with 15 bases sitting between them. The CDR3 is 14 amino acids. Germline CDR1 reads SGHRS; CDR2 reads YFSETQ. The CDR3 sequence: CASSLYGDLREQYF. In DNA, the CDR3 is TGCGCCAGCAGCTTGTATGGGGACTTACGGGAGCAGTACTTC.

This clone was counted a single time. The chain couples TRBV28 to TRBJ1-4; D not resolved. This CDR3 comprises 14 residues. Germline values: CDR1 MDHEN, CDR2 SYDVKM. Trimming took 4 bases from V and 1 from J, leaving 7 bases between them. This CDR3 is CASSSELTNEKLFF. The CDR3 coding sequence is TGTGCCAGCAGTTCAGAATTAACTAATGAAAAACTGTTTTTT.

This clone came up once. In nucleotides, the CDR3 is TGCGCCAGCAGCTTGGAACAGGCAATACAAGAGACCCAGTACTTC. This sequence encodes CASSLEQAIQETQYF. V usage is TRBV5-1 and J usage is TRBJ2-5; the D gene is possibly TRBD1 (5 bases). The V gene's germline CDR1 is SGHRS and CDR2 YFSETQ. The CDR3 is 15 residues long. V lost 0 bases and J lost 2, with 11 bases in between. Full variable domain (remainder filled in from reference TRBV5-1 and TRBJ2-5): KAGVTQTPRYLIKTRGQQVTLSCSPISGHRSVSWYQQTPGQGLQFLFEYFSETQRNKGNFPGRFSGRQFSNSRSEMNVSTLELGDSALYLCASSLEQAIQETQYFGPGTRLLVL.

By frequency in the sample, this clone is medium-sized (0.01 to 0.1%). This chain links TRBV27 with TRBJ1-2; 9 bases are a match to TRBD1. With V trimmed by 6 bases and J by 3 bases, 8 bases remained unmatched. Germline loops: CDR1 MNHEY, CDR2 SMNVEV (reference sequence). This CDR3 contains 15 residues. This CDR3 is CASSTLRDRDYGYTF. CDR3 bases: TGTGCCAGCAGCACCCTCCGGGACAGGGACTATGGCTACACCTTC.

This clone was counted only a few times. The chain links TRBV5-1 to TRBJ2-6, with 8 bases aligning to TRBD1. V dropped 2 bases and J dropped 4; count of bases not matched to a gene: 5. The germline gives CDR1 SGHRS, CDR2 YFSETQ. There are 16 residues in the CDR3. This CDR3 reads CASSLRTGTGANVLTF. For the CDR3, the DNA is TGCGCCAGCAGCTTACGGACAGGGACCGGGGCCAACGTCCTGACTTTC.

The chain carries TRBV11-2 and TRBJ2-7; D is perhaps TRBD1 (6 bases). This CDR3 region has 15 residues. Germline V gene sequence: CDR1 SGHAT, CDR2 FQNNGV. V was clipped by 5 bases and J by 7 bases, with 21 bases between them. DNA for the CDR3: TGTGCCAGCAGCCCCCGGGACAAGGCCTGGTGGGAGCAGTACTTC. This gives the protein CASSPRDKAWWEQYF.

V and J are TRBV19 and TRBJ2-3; D perhaps matches TRBD2 (6 bases). V was clipped by 6 bases and J by 1 base, with 14 bases between them. Germline CDR1 reads LNHDA; CDR2 reads SQIVND (reference sequence). This CDR3 region has 15 residues. CDR3 sequence (DNA): TGTGCCAGTAGCCTTTCTAGCGCGGGCACAGATACGCAGTATTTT. Protein product: CASSLSSAGTDTQYF.